The 9 T cell receptor beta chains given below trace back to one sample, sequenced in a study of T cell responses to AZD1222 COVID-19 vaccine. The table came from immunoSEQ multiplex PCR; TCRdb's copy has only in-frame clones and leaves some out. The table has 160,000 or so clones, 85% to 90% seen once; the top ten hold 1.6%. Source: peripheral blood, taken on day 0 of AZD1222 vaccination. These receptors came from an adult in good health.

The J gene is TRBJ2-5, the V gene TRBV19; the match to TRBD1 covers 9 bases. Germline CDR1 is LNHDA and CDR2 is SQIVND (reference sequence). Trimming took 6 bases from V and 5 from J; bases not matched to a gene: 7. This CDR3 contains 14 residues. The DNA of the CDR3 is TGTGCCAGTAGCACGGGACAGGGCCACGAGACCCAGTACTTC. Its protein is CASSTGQGHETQYF.

The chain recombines TRBV7-6 with TRBJ1-1; D is unclear. This CDR3 region has 15 residues. V dropped 0 bases and J dropped 0 bases, with 8 bases sitting between them. Germline CDR1 and CDR2: SGHVS and FNYEAQ. The CDR3 nucleotides read TGTGCCAGCAGCTTAGCGGCAGAAATGAACACTGAAGCTTTCTTT. Protein product: CASSLAAEMNTEAFF.

This chain joins TRBV7-9 and TRBJ1-4; D might be TRBD1 (5 bases). The CDR3 has 16 residues. The germline CDR1 and CDR2 sequences are SEHNR and FQNEAQ (reference sequence). The ends were cut back, 5 bases at V and 1 base at J, with 14 bases in the middle. This CDR3 reads CASSLGGWGTNEKLFF. In DNA, the CDR3 is TGTGCCAGCAGCCTCGGGGGTTGGGGAACTAATGAAAAACTGTTTTTT.

This chain uses TRBV2 with TRBJ1-1; D is ambiguous. V lost 2 bases, J lost 2 bases, and 6 bases lay in between. The V gene's germline CDR1 is SNHLY and CDR2 FYNNEI. This CDR3 is built from 13 residues. CDR3 DNA: TGTGCCAGCAGTGAACAGAGCAACACTGAAGCTTTCTTT. Its translation is CASSEQSNTEAFF.

V is TRBV30 and J is TRBJ2-3, with D possibly TRBD1 on 6 matching bases. The germline V gene encodes CDR1 GTSNPN and CDR2 SVGIG (reference sequence). This CDR3 spans 16 amino acids. Trimming pared 0 bases from V and 4 bases from J, leaving 17 bases between. Here the CDR3 reads CAWSVLQGRVADTQYF. The CDR3 DNA is TGTGCCTGGAGTGTTTTACAGGGACGGGTGGCAGATACGCAGTATTTT.

This clone has a single count. V is TRBV3-1 (or the pseudogene TRBV3-2) and J is TRBJ1-4; 8 bases align to TRBD1. Trimming removed 5 bases from V and 7 bases from J; junction bases left unmatched: 12. Germline V gives CDR1 LGHDT, CDR2 YNNKEL (reference sequence). This CDR3 is 16 amino acids long. CDR3 residues: CASSTTRGQGAEKLFF. CDR3 coding DNA: TGTGCCAGCAGCACGACCCGGGGGCAGGGGGCTGAAAAACTGTTTTTT.

The V and J genes are TRBV5-1 and TRBJ2-1; TRBD1 matches 10 bases. The CDR3 covers 15 residues. In germline, CDR1 is SGHRS, CDR2 YFSETQ. The V segment lost 3 bases and the J segment 9 bases; nucleotides outside the gene matches: 9. For the CDR3, the DNA is TGCGCCAGCAGCTCGGGACAGGGGAGTAGAGGTGAGCAGTTCTTC. Its translation is CASSSGQGSRGEQFF.

This clone was detected only a few times. The chain joins TRBV19 to TRBJ1-5; 9 bases are a match to TRBD1. Germline V gene lookup returns CDR1 LNHDA and CDR2 SQIVND (reference sequence). V lost 6 bases to trimming and J lost 5 bases; unmatched junction nucleotides: 5. This CDR3 region has 14 residues. CDR3 sequence: CASRGTGNYQPQHF. In nucleotides, the CDR3 is TGTGCCAGTAGGGGGACAGGGAATTATCAGCCCCAGCATTTT.

This rearrangement joins TRBV7-2 to TRBJ2-3; perhaps TRBD2 as D (5 bases). V lost 1 base and J lost 0, with 11 bases in between. CDR3 length: 16 residues. Germline V gene lookup returns CDR1 SGHTA and CDR2 FQGNSA. The CDR3 sequence is CASSLVLERSTDTQYF. CDR3 coding DNA: TGTGCCAGCAGCTTAGTGCTCGAGCGGAGCACAGATACGCAGTATTTT. The whole variable domain, remainder taken from reference TRBV7-2 and TRBJ2-3, is GAGVSQSPSNKVTEKGKDVELRCDPISGHTALYWYRQSLGQGLEFLIYFQGNSAPDKSGLPSDRFSAERTGGSVSTLTIQRTQQEDSAVYLCASSLVLERSTDTQYFGPGTRLTVL.